Each of the 28 T cell receptor beta chains below was sequenced from the same sample in a study of blood T cell repertoires in COVID-19. Using immunoSEQ multiplex PCR, the repertoire was profiled, and TCRdb retains in-frame clones only, with some absent. The repertoire consists of 85,000 to 90,000 clones, with 75% to 90% occurring once and the leading ten covering approximately 15%. Sequencing was done on a sample of peripheral blood. These receptors originate from a woman older than 75 with active or convalescent COVID-19.

In DNA form, the CDR3 reads TGTGCCAGCAGTTCGACAGCTGGCGGTGGCTACACCTTC. Protein sequence: CASSSTAGGGYTF. The chain links TRBV27 to TRBJ1-2; TRBD1 might be the D (5 bases). Trimming removed 4 bases from V and 7 bases from J, with 13 bases in between. Germline CDR1 MNHEY, CDR2 SMNVEV (reference sequence). The length of the CDR3 is 13 residues.

The chain carries TRBV7-6 and TRBJ2-5; TRBD1 agrees at 10 bases. V dropped 5 bases and J dropped 1; count of bases not matched to a gene: 10. Germline assignment: CDR1 SGHVS and CDR2 FNYEAQ. There are 17 residues in the CDR3. The CDR3 protein is CASSDNPGQGIQETQYF. The DNA for the CDR3 is TGTGCCAGCAGCGATAACCCGGGACAGGGGATCCAAGAGACCCAGTACTTC.

Relative to its sample, this clone is medium-sized. V and J are TRBV7-2 and TRBJ1-1, with 7 nucleotides matching TRBD1. The CDR3 consists of 12 residues. Germline CDR1 reads SGHTA; CDR2 reads FQGNSA. V dropped 5 bases and J dropped 9; count of bases not matched to a gene: 6. CDR3 DNA: TGTGCCAGCAGCCTCCGGACAGGCAAAGCTTTCTTT. It encodes CASSLRTGKAFF.

This clone was seen just once. The J gene is TRBJ1-4, the V gene TRBV4-3; TRBD1 matches 7 bases. V lost 0 bases and J lost 7; bases outside the gene matches: 8. Per germline, CDR1 LGHNA and CDR2 YSLEER. The CDR3 loop spans 16 amino acids. CDR3 nucleotides: TGCGCCAGCAGCCAAGATCTTTACAGGGGCGGTGAAAAACTGTTTTTT. Translation: CASSQDLYRGGEKLFF.

The chain links TRBV9 to TRBJ2-3, with TRBD1 as a possible D gene (6 bases). Trimming took off 0 bases at V and 4 bases at J, with 9 bases between the two ends. The CDR3 loop spans 14 amino acids. Per germline, CDR1 SGDLS and CDR2 YYNGEE. The CDR3 loop is CASSVGQGSDTQYF. CDR3 in DNA: TGTGCCAGCAGCGTAGGTCAGGGGTCAGATACGCAGTATTTT.

This clone was recorded only once. The chain combines TRBV7-2 with TRBJ1-1, with D tentatively TRBD1 (5 bases). CDR3 length: 14 residues. Deletions cut 6 bases from V and 3 bases from J, with 14 bases between. CDR1 and CDR2 from the germline V gene are SGHTA and FQGNSA. The CDR3 coding sequence is TGTGCCAGCAGTGAGTGGGGGGGGGACACTGAAGCTTTCTTT. It codes for CASSEWGGDTEAFF. Variable domain in full (rest from reference TRBV7-2 and TRBJ1-1): GAGVSQSPSNKVTEKGKDVELRCDPISGHTALYWYRQSLGQGLEFLIYFQGNSAPDKSGLPSDRFSAERTGGSVSTLTIQRTQQEDSAVYLCASSEWGGDTEAFFGQGTRLTVV.

The gene calls are TRBV3-1 (or the pseudogene TRBV3-2) and TRBJ2-7; 14 bases match TRBD2. Germline loops: CDR1 LGHDT, CDR2 YNNKEL (reference sequence). The CDR3 runs to 14 residues. Germline trimming cut 4 bases from V and 8 bases from J; bases unmatched to any gene: 4. As DNA, the CDR3 is TGTGCCAGCAGCCCGGGACTAGCGGGAGTGAAGCAGTACTTC. Its protein product is CASSPGLAGVKQYF.

The chain has TRBV5-1 and TRBJ1-5; D remains unclear. With 3 bases removed from V and 3 bases from J, the gap between germline ends came to 7 bases. CDR1 is SGHRS and CDR2 is YFSETQ in the germline V gene. The CDR3 runs to 13 residues. The CDR3 loop reads CASSYSFNQPQHF. CDR3 DNA: TGCGCCAGCAGCTACAGCTTCAATCAGCCCCAGCATTTT. Together with reference TRBV5-1 and TRBJ1-5, the CDR3 gives the full variable domain: KAGVTQTPRYLIKTRGQQVTLSCSPISGHRSVSWYQQTPGQGLQFLFEYFSETQRNKGNFPGRFSGRQFSNSRSEMNVSTLELGDSALYLCASSYSFNQPQHFGDGTRLSIL.

The gene calls are TRBV5-5 and TRBJ1-5; TRBD1 aligns across 7 bases. Germline V gene sequence: CDR1 SGHKS, CDR2 YYEKEE (reference sequence). The length of the CDR3 is 19 residues. Trimming cost V 2 bases and J 1 base; bases outside gene matches: 15. DNA for the CDR3: TGTGCCAGCAGCTTTAGTAGGGGGCGCGAAGCTACCAGCAATCAGCCCCAGCATTTT. Its translation is CASSFSRGREATSNQPQHF.

The rearrangement links TRBV4-1 to TRBJ1-3, with 7 bases fitting TRBD1. The CDR3 totals 16 residues. CDR1 is MGHRA, CDR2 YSYEKL, per germline. V was pared by 0 bases and J by 2 bases, with 4 bases of the junction left unmatched. The CDR3 spells CASSQDYGTAGNTIYF. As DNA, the CDR3 is TGCGCCAGCAGCCAAGATTATGGGACAGCTGGAAACACCATATATTTT.

The V call is TRBV7-8, the J call TRBJ2-5, with 9 bases aligning to TRBD2. Germline assignment: CDR1 SGHVS and CDR2 FQNEAQ. J gave up 5 bases and V 1 base, and 2 bases lay outside the gene matches. The CDR3 has 14 residues. The CDR3 DNA reads as TGTGCCAGCAGCTTAGGCGGGGGGGCCGAGACCCAGTACTTC. It encodes CASSLGGGAETQYF. The entire variable domain, with the rest obtained from reference TRBV7-8 and TRBJ2-5, is as follows: GAGVSQSPRYKVAKRGQDVALRCDPISGHVSLFWYQQALGQGPEFLTYFQNEAQLDKSGLPSDRFFAERPEGSVSTLKIQRTQQEDSAVYLCASSLGGGAETQYFGPGTRLLVL.

This rearrangement joins TRBV5-1 to TRBJ1-3; unclear D gene. The CDR3 loop spans 16 amino acids. Trimming removed 0 bases at V and 1 base at J, with 11 bases between. Germline V gene data show CDR1 as SGHRS and CDR2 as YFSETQ. CDR3 residues: CASSLGGLGSGNTIYF. CDR3 in DNA: TGCGCCAGCAGCTTGGGCGGGTTGGGGTCTGGAAACACCATATATTTT.

The chain recombines TRBV6-5 with TRBJ1-2; 9 bases line up with TRBD1. CDR3 size: 16 residues. V lost 2 bases and J lost 1; bases outside the gene matches: 5. Per germline, CDR1 MNHEY and CDR2 SVGAGI. CDR3 DNA: TGTGCCAGCAGTTACGCCGGGACAGGGCTTAACTATGGCTACACCTTC. Translated, it gives CASSYAGTGLNYGYTF.

CDR3 bases: TGTGCCAGCAGTTACTCTGGCGGGAATCAGCCCCAGCATTTT. Protein sequence: CASSYSGGNQPQHF. The V gene is TRBV6-6, the J gene TRBJ1-5; D gene uncertain. Between the trimmed V and J ends, which lost 0 bases and 4 bases, there was a span of 7 bases. The CDR3 has 14 residues. Germline V CDR1 and CDR2: MNHNY, SVGAGI (reference sequence).

The V gene is TRBV19, the J gene TRBJ2-7, with TRBD1 matching 10 bases. V lost 6 bases and J lost 2; bases outside the gene matches: 4. CDR1 is LNHDA, CDR2 SQIVND, per germline (reference sequence). The CDR3 contains 14 residues. The CDR3 loop reads CASSRDRGTYEQYF. In DNA form, the CDR3 reads TGTGCCAGTAGCAGGGACAGGGGTACCTACGAGCAGTACTTC.

The V gene is TRBV7-9, the J gene TRBJ2-7; 10 nucleotides agree with TRBD2. The V segment lost 6 bases and the J segment 3 bases; nucleotides outside the gene matches: 2. CDR1 and CDR2 from the germline V gene are SEHNR and FQNEAQ (reference sequence). The CDR3 covers 13 residues. The CDR3 here is CASRPSGGYEQYF. CDR3 DNA sequence: TGTGCCAGCAGGCCTAGCGGGGGCTACGAGCAGTACTTC.

V is TRBV6-5 and J is TRBJ2-7, with TRBD1 as a possible D gene (5 bases). Germline V gene sequence: CDR1 MNHEY, CDR2 SVGAGI. CDR3 length: 14 amino acids. The V end was cut by 3 bases, the J end by 2 bases, with 11 bases between. CDR3: CASSYKQGPYEQYF. CDR3 sequence (DNA): TGTGCCAGCAGTTATAAGCAGGGCCCCTACGAGCAGTACTTC.

The chain combines TRBV20-1 with TRBJ2-5, with 7 positions matching TRBD2. V lost 3 bases, J lost 1 base, and 8 bases stayed unmatched. The V gene's germline CDR1 is DFQATT and CDR2 SNEGSKA (reference sequence). The CDR3 sequence is 15 residues long. CDR3: CSASVASGGQETQYF. CDR3 DNA sequence: TGCAGTGCTAGTGTGGCTAGCGGAGGCCAAGAGACCCAGTACTTC.

The genes are TRBV6-2 or TRBV6-3 and TRBJ2-7; no firm D call. This CDR3 is built from 14 residues. Germline assignment: CDR1 MNHEY and CDR2 SVGEGT. V was clipped by 3 bases and J by 4 bases, with 13 bases between them. The DNA for the CDR3 is TGTGCCAGCAGTTATGAGGCTGATCAGTACGAGCAGTACTTC. Amino acid sequence: CASSYEADQYEQYF.

This clone has only a few counts. The chain is built from TRBV5-1 and TRBJ1-1; D gene ambiguous. Trimming removed 2 bases from V and 0 bases from J, with 14 bases in between. The CDR3 extends over 16 amino acids. Per the germline V gene, CDR1 is SGHRS and CDR2 is YFSETQ. Here the CDR3 DNA reads TGCGCCAGCAGCTTAAGCGTGGTCGCTTTGAACACTGAAGCTTTCTTT. Translated: CASSLSVVALNTEAFF.

The J gene is TRBJ2-3, the V gene TRBV13; 9 bases fit TRBD2. The V segment lost 0 bases and the J segment 4 bases; nucleotides outside the gene matches: 5. The CDR3 contains 16 residues. Germline CDR1 and CDR2: PRHDT and FYEKMQ (reference sequence). CDR3 sequence reads: CASSLGPSGVADTQYF. The CDR3 nucleotides are TGTGCCAGCAGCTTAGGCCCTAGCGGGGTAGCAGATACGCAGTATTTT.

This rearrangement joins TRBV14 to TRBJ2-2; tentative D call: TRBD1 (6 bases). The CDR3 runs 18 residues. Germline V gene sequence: CDR1 SGHDN, CDR2 FVKESK. V lost 4 bases and J 1 base, leaving 19 bases between the germline ends. CDR3: CASSRALGGQMNTGELFF. In nucleotides, the CDR3 is TGTGCCAGCAGCCGCGCTCTTGGAGGACAGATGAACACCGGGGAGCTGTTTTTT.

The chain is built from TRBV7-9 and TRBJ2-5, with 7 bases that match TRBD2. The CDR3 totals 13 residues. Germline CDR1 reads SEHNR; CDR2 reads FQNEAQ (reference sequence). Trimming cost V 4 bases and J 5 bases; bases outside gene matches: 4. The DNA for the CDR3 is TGTGCCAGCAGCTCCAGCGGGACTGAGACCCAGTACTTC. Protein product: CASSSSGTETQYF.

The rearrangement uses TRBV4-3 and TRBJ1-5, with 8 nucleotides matching TRBD1. Germline V gives CDR1 LGHNA, CDR2 YSLEER. V lost 0 bases and J lost 3; bases outside the gene matches: 10. The CDR3 has 18 residues. The CDR3 region is CASSQEADRGLLNQPQHF. The CDR3 nucleotides read TGCGCCAGCAGCCAAGAAGCCGACAGGGGCTTACTCAATCAGCCCCAGCATTTT.

This sequence joins TRBV11-2 and TRBJ1-2; 9 bases map to TRBD1. V lost 5 bases to trimming and J lost 2 bases; unmatched junction nucleotides: 6. The V gene's germline CDR1 is SGHAT and CDR2 FQNNGV. This CDR3 has 15 amino acids. This CDR3 is CASSLGTGWNYGYTF. As DNA, the CDR3 is TGTGCCAGCAGCCTCGGGACAGGGTGGAACTATGGCTACACCTTC. Full variable domain (remainder filled in from reference TRBV11-2 and TRBJ1-2): EAGVAQSPRYKIIEKRQSVAFWCNPISGHATLYWYQQILGQGPKLLIQFQNNGVVDDSQLPKDRFSAERLKGVDSTLKIQPAKLEDSAVYLCASSLGTGWNYGYTFGSGTRLTVV.

V usage is TRBV7-2 and J usage is TRBJ2-1, with TRBD2 matching 11 bases. Trimming removed 5 bases from V and 7 bases from J; junction bases left unmatched: 10. CDR1 SGHTA and CDR2 FQGNSA come from the germline V gene. The CDR3 spans 16 residues. CDR3 in amino acids: CASSPLSGRAGNEQFF. CDR3 DNA sequence: TGTGCCAGCAGCCCTCTTAGCGGGAGGGCCGGGAATGAGCAGTTCTTC.

This clone was recorded once. This sequence joins TRBV7-8 and TRBJ2-3; TRBD1 matches 10 bases. J gave up 7 bases and V 0 bases, and 4 bases lay outside the gene matches. CDR3 length equals 15 residues. The germline V gene encodes CDR1 SGHVS and CDR2 FQNEAQ. CDR3 sequence reads: CASSLAGDRGYTQYF. The CDR3 nucleotides are TGTGCCAGCAGCTTAGCAGGGGACAGGGGATATACGCAGTATTTT.

This chain uses TRBV19 with TRBJ1-4; TRBD1 might be the D (5 bases). CDR3 length equals 15 residues. Germline CDR1 and CDR2: LNHDA and SQIVND (reference sequence). V was clipped by 3 bases and J by 8 bases, with 16 bases between them. Here the CDR3 reads CASSMGLLTREKLFF. CDR3 bases: TGTGCCAGTAGTATGGGACTCCTAACGAGAGAAAAACTGTTTTTT.